The sequence of this T cell receptor beta chain was determined in a study of blood T cell repertoires in COVID-19. About the research overall: The analysed material was cDNA or gDNA that came from T cells, B-cell-depleted T cells, or PBMCs.

Authors' methods: It was from reference gene primer amplification that nucleated cell counts were estimated. Repertoires were generated with immunoSEQ multiplex PCR, while TCRdb's copy carries only in-frame clones and drops some. The D gene and trimming were derived from the DNA, and the V and J assignments and clone size from that table. The sample includes under 150,000 clones, approximately 88% of them seen just once. Germline CDR1 reads SGHTA; CDR2 reads FQGNSA. This CDR3 has 14 amino acids. V was shortened by 7 bases and J by 2 bases, with 14 bases between the two germline ends. The sequence derives from a man aged 65-85 years with active COVID-19. The sequencing input was peripheral blood. The V and J genes are TRBV7-2 and TRBJ1-1, with D possibly matching TRBD1 (6 bases). In DNA form, the CDR3 reads TGTGCCAGCATCCTCGGGGGGGGCAACACTGAAGCTTTCTTT. It yields the protein CASILGGGNTEAFF.